This T cell receptor beta chain was captured by sequencing in a study of CD8 T cells in ankylosing spondylitis. Whole-study findings and limits: Typical of ankylosing spondylitis blood, it appeared, was a TCR beta motif of about eight highly homologous variants. Disease-associated clones were CD8+ and fairly uncommon in peripheral blood. Significant enrichment of disease-linked clones was reported in matched ankylosing spondylitis synovial fluid. Prior work had noted some motif variants in reactive arthritis blood and synovial fluid.

On this clonotype: What it binds is not known.

Construction of TCR beta libraries was performed using quantitative 5'-RACE with molecular barcodes. TCRdb analysed the 5' RACE reads with MiXCR anew, one entry per CDR3 protein. The sample lists 670,000 or so distinct CDR3 sequences, about 20% occurring once. This receptor was obtained from a male donor with ankylosing spondylitis. Input material: blood, either unsorted or a sorted T cell fraction (not recorded which).

The CDR3, as DNA: TGCGCCAGCAGCTTGGTTCCCGATATTGAGCAGTTCTTC. The encoded protein is CASSLVPDIEQFF. This chain joins TRBV5-1 and TRBJ2-1; no reliable D call. Germline V gene data show CDR1 as SGHRS and CDR2 as YFSETQ. This CDR3 spans 13 amino acids. Trimming took 0 bases from V and 9 from J, leaving 10 bases between them.